This T cell receptor (beta chain) originates from a study of shared clonotypes between healthy human individuals (dated by TCRdb to 2020 to 2022). Describing the broader study: The cohort comprised two women and three men aged 18 to 49 years. For each donor, CD4 naive and CD4 memory were each given three plates, CD8 naive was given two plates, and CD8 memory was given one plate. To estimate repertoire size and how much clonotypes are shared between individuals, the study performed deep sequencing of blood TCR repertoires from a handful of healthy adults. Libraries were prepared and TCR repertoires were sequenced by different laboratories using diverse techniques, in order to increase sequencing depth and limit assay-specific biases. Each donor's leukapheresis produced roughly between roughly 0.94 and 9.5 billion PBMCs. What the authors observed across the whole study: Sampling was restricted to blood, and TCR repertoires in tissues likely differ from the TCR repertoires found in blood. Approximately 5% of naive CD4, approximately 3.7% of naive CD8, 2.3% of memory CD4, and about 0.4% of memory CD8 clonotypes were shared across several donors. Because the study included a small number of donors, the genetic and exposure-history diversity represented was limited. Naive subsets generally had larger estimated clonotype richness than memory subsets. Compared with non-shared clonotypes, the clonotypes found in all four sorted-subset donors had higher generation probabilities. Pairwise subsampling indicated that sequencing depth was expected to affect the degree of clonotype sharing among donors. Incomplete sequencing was indicated by rarefaction of sorted-subset datasets, despite the large sequencing depth.

The CDR3, cysteine through phenylalanine, is 13 amino acids long. Of all the DNA, just the CDR3 is kept, 39 bases in frame from base 1. The germline V gene sets CDR1 to SGHTS and CDR2 to YDEGEE. The junction carries 11 bases between V and J, which are trimmed by 3 bases and 5 bases respectively. This clone has only one observation. There is no known antigen for this receptor. No quality values exist for individual bases; no much larger clone is one base distant. Using the deep immunoSEQ assay, multiplex PCR amplified TCR CDR3 regions from genomic DNA. Extracted genomic DNA from each cell subset was spread evenly across all wells of several immunoSEQ 96-well plates, with each plate serving as a replicate. For sorted subsets, about 200 ng genomic DNA, equal to some 30,000 T cell genomes, was loaded into each replicate PCR. Purified libraries were quantified with a Qubit 3.0 fluorometer, sized on a Bioanalyzer 2100, and re-quantified with the KAPA Library Quantification kit. A separate single-read 150-cycle Illumina NextSeq 550 flow cell was used to sequence each immunoSEQ 96-well plate. The authors' analysis ran thus. The immunoSEQ output contained only junctional sequences without quality scores, so filtering could not match that applied to full-length reads. Sequences were annotated with PyIR, a Python wrapper for IgBLAST v1.9, using IMGT germline references to assign V/J genes and CDR3. Reads were removed for weak V/J assignments (E-value above 1e-6), missing CDR3, stop codons, out-of-frame junctions, or ambiguous translated residues. V3J clonotypes were defined as sequences sharing an identical inferred V gene, J gene, and CDR3 amino acid sequence. To compute the percentage overlap between repertoires, the number of shared unique clonotypes was divided by the size of the smaller repertoire. Repertoire richness was assessed with RTK rarefaction, the Chao1 estimator, and Recon v2.1 estimates of unobserved clonotypes. For all TCRbeta clonotypes obtained by the gDNA method from a few donors, generation probabilities were computed with OLGA. The table was pulled from immuneACCESS by TCRdb, which kept in-frame rearrangements only. Such tables lose some clones; where checked, under half of the loss comes from unresolved V genes, and the rest has no known cause. V and J calls and clone size are copied from that table; D and trimming were computed from the DNA. The sample has under 300,000 clones on record, 60% to 70% of them singletons. The leading ten clones occupy over 8.5% of the sample.

Donors were healthy HIV-negative adults with no recently reported acute infections or vaccinations. Every donor was a Caucasian adult living in Nashville, Tennessee, USA. CD4+ T cells were enriched by magnetic negative selection; naive cells were then positively selected on CD45RA, and the negative fraction formed the memory subset. Blood was obtained by leukapheresis, after which PBMCs were separated by Ficoll-Histopaque density gradient centrifugation and cryopreserved in liquid nitrogen vapor phase. Purity and quantity of every magnetically sorted T cell population were checked by analytical flow cytometry. Genomic DNA was isolated from each sorted fraction and quantified by UV absorbance on a Nanodrop 2000c.

Rearrangement joined TRBV5-8 to TRBJ2-5; the D call could be TRBD1 or TRBD2, with each sharing 6 bases. This TCR was sampled from a man aged 25-45 years in good health. What was sequenced was memory CD4+ T cells sorted from blood. The sample's cell subset or site label is to be understood as: CD45RA-negative fraction. The CDR3 here reads CASSSTGAETQYF. The DNA is as follows: TGTGCCAGCAGCTCGACGGGGGCTGAGACCCAGTACTTC.